These 19 T cell receptor beta chains were all obtained from the same sample, sequenced in a study of regulatory T cells in long-lasting Graves disease. Time point in this sample: newly diagnosed GD, antithyroid drugs for less than 3 months. The TCR library used RNA extracted from PBMCs. Assembly of TCR beta libraries relied on iRepertoire HTBI primers together with Arm-PCR of CDR3 regions. TCRdb processed the multiplex PCR reads anew with MiXCR; each CDR3 protein has one entry. This table holds around 470,000 distinct CDR3 sequences, around 13% found once. This same sample was also part of a study on T cells in Graves' hyperthyroidism and ophthalmopathy.

The source material was peripheral blood mononuclear cells (PBMCs), sampled at new diagnosis, from a patient treated with antithyroid drugs. All receptors derive from a woman aged 45-59 years with Graves disease.

This chain connects TRBV30 to TRBJ2-2, with D tentatively TRBD2 (6 bases). This CDR3 region has 13 residues. V lost 2 bases to trimming and J lost 5 bases, with 9 bases between them. The V gene's germline CDR1 is GTSNPN and CDR2 SVGIG (reference sequence). CDR3 in amino acids: CAWSTGTTGELFF. The CDR3 bases are TGTGCCTGGAGTACCGGGACTACCGGGGAGCTGTTTTTT.

This clonotype was detected ten times or more. CDR3 protein: CASSLSRTDTQYF. The CDR3 DNA follows: TGCGCCAGCAGCTTGTCACGGACAGATACGCAGTATTTT. The J gene is TRBJ2-3, the V gene TRBV5-1; D ambiguous. CDR3 length equals 13 residues. V lost 1 base and J 3 bases, leaving 6 bases between the germline ends. The germline V gene has CDR1 SGHRS and CDR2 YFSETQ.

At least ten counts were recorded for this clonotype. The V and J genes are TRBV7-2 and TRBJ1-1; D perhaps matches TRBD1 (5 bases). Germline loops: CDR1 SGHTA, CDR2 FQGNSA. The CDR3 extends over 14 amino acids. The V and J ends lost 1 base and 4 bases respectively, with 10 bases between them. The CDR3 sequence: CASSLEGLGTEAFF. The DNA for the CDR3 is TGTGCCAGCAGCTTAGAGGGGTTGGGCACTGAAGCTTTCTTT.

This clonotype was counted many times. The V call is TRBV14, the J call TRBJ2-5; 7 bases fit TRBD2. There are 15 residues in the CDR3. V shed 2 bases, J shed 6 bases, and the junction held 9 bases outside the gene matches. In germline, CDR1 is SGHDN, CDR2 FVKESK. CDR3 DNA: TGTGCCAGCAGCCAACTCGGGGGAGGGGTCAAGACCCAGTACTTC. Its translation is CASSQLGGGVKTQYF.

The V gene is TRBV28, the J gene TRBJ2-1; 9 nucleotides align to TRBD1. This CDR3 is built from 13 residues. The V and J ends lost 8 bases and 6 bases, in that order; junction bases with no gene match: 5. CDR1 MDHEN and CDR2 SYDVKM come from the germline V gene. In DNA form, the CDR3 reads TGTGCCAGCCGAGGACAGGGGCGCAATGAGCAGTTCTTC. Protein sequence: CASRGQGRNEQFF.

The chain combines TRBV28 with TRBJ2-7, with 10 nucleotides matching TRBD2. V was pared by 1 base and J by 2 bases, with 5 bases of the junction left unmatched. Germline V gene lookup returns CDR1 MDHEN and CDR2 SYDVKM. The CDR3 extends over 16 amino acids. The CDR3 region has the DNA TGTGCCAGCAGTTTATCGAGGACTAGCGGTACCTACGAGCAGTACTTC. It encodes CASSLSRTSGTYEQYF. Drawing the rest from reference TRBV28 and TRBJ2-7, the complete variable domain is DVKVTQSSRYLVKRTGEKVFLECVQDMDHENMFWYRQDPGLGLRLIYFSYDVKMKEKGDIPEGYSVSREKKERFSLILESASTNQTSMYLCASSLSRTSGTYEQYFGPGTRLTVT.

The chain couples TRBV29-1 to TRBJ1-6, with 7 bases identical to TRBD1. Trimming at V came to 4 bases and at J to 8 bases, leaving 5 bases not matched to a gene. Germline assignment: CDR1 SQVTM and CDR2 ANQGSEA. The CDR3 consists of 13 residues. The CDR3 region has the DNA TGCAGCGTTGCCAGGGGGGAGGATTCACCCCTCCACTTT. It encodes CSVARGEDSPLHF.

Concerning this clonotype: A read error may be the cause here, since a much bigger clone is one base away. The chain has TRBV5-1 and TRBJ2-3, with D hard to call. V lost 5 bases to trimming and J lost 9 bases, with 10 bases between them. The CDR3 contains 11 residues. Germline V gene sequence: CDR1 SGHRS, CDR2 YFSETQ. The CDR3 protein is CASRTEVTQYF. The CDR3 nucleotides read TGCGCCAGCAGAACTGAGGTAACGCAGTATTTT.

The sample holds many counts of this clonotype. The rearrangement joins TRBV28 to TRBJ2-1; 9 bases are a match to TRBD2. CDR1 and CDR2 (germline): MDHEN, SYDVKM. The CDR3 runs to 16 residues. V lost 8 bases to trimming and J lost 8 bases; unmatched junction nucleotides: 16. The CDR3 is CASRGRLAGFSYEQFF. CDR3 DNA: TGTGCCAGCCGGGGGAGGCTAGCGGGATTTTCATATGAGCAGTTCTTC.

This clonotype occurred a few times. The chain couples TRBV28 to TRBJ2-7; 10 bases match TRBD2. Germline CDR1 and CDR2: MDHEN and SYDVKM. The CDR3 has 14 residues. J was trimmed by 3 bases and V by 6 bases; bases with no gene match: 5. The CDR3, as DNA: TGTGCCAGCAGGACTAGCGGGCTTTACTACGAGCAGTACTTC. It translates to CASRTSGLYYEQYF.

This clonotype was seen repeatedly, ten times or more. J is TRBJ2-7 and V is TRBV20-1; 11 bases are shared with TRBD1. This CDR3 has 14 residues. V shed 4 bases, J shed 2 bases, and the junction held 4 bases outside the gene matches. Germline V gene data show CDR1 as DFQATT and CDR2 as SNEGSKA (reference sequence). The CDR3 DNA reads TGCAGTGCTATCCCGGGACAGGGGGCCTACGAGCAGTACTTC. Protein product: CSAIPGQGAYEQYF.

This clonotype was detected only a few times. V usage is TRBV15 and J usage is TRBJ2-4; the D gene is possibly TRBD2 (6 bases). Trimming left V 1 base short and J 1 base short, with 8 bases between. The CDR3 totals 15 residues. Germline loops: CDR1 LNHNV, CDR2 YYDKDF (reference sequence). The CDR3 protein is CATSRAGVAKNIQYF. The DNA for the CDR3 is TGTGCCACCAGCAGAGCGGGGGTGGCCAAAAACATTCAGTACTTC.

This clonotype was counted between two and nine times. The V call is TRBV4-1, the J call TRBJ2-1; either TRBD1 or TRBD2 may fit D (5 bases each). The CDR3 runs 14 residues. V was trimmed by 7 bases and J by 8 bases, leaving 18 bases between them. CDR1 MGHRA and CDR2 YSYEKL come from the germline V gene. The CDR3 loop is CASTVGTGADEQFF. CDR3 DNA: TGCGCCAGCACAGTTGGGACCGGGGCGGATGAGCAGTTCTTC.

This clonotype appeared a few times. V usage is TRBV24-1 and J usage is TRBJ1-5, with TRBD1 matching 9 bases. CDR1 and CDR2 (germline): KGHDR, SFDVKD. V was clipped by 7 bases and J by 4 bases; unmatched bases: 10. This CDR3 region has 16 residues. CDR3 sequence reads: CATSQTGTGRNQPQHF. CDR3 bases: TGTGCCACCAGCCAAACCGGGACAGGGAGGAATCAGCCCCAGCATTTT.

The chain links TRBV12-3 or TRBV12-4 to TRBJ1-2, with D uncertain. V was shortened by 5 bases and J by 5 bases, with 15 bases between the two germline ends. The CDR3 contains 14 residues. The CDR3 sequence is CASSPQPGSYGYTF. For the CDR3, the DNA is TGTGCCAGCAGTCCCCAACCGGGATCATATGGCTACACCTTC.

This clonotype has a handful of counts. This sequence joins TRBV6-9 and TRBJ2-2; D gene unclear. The V end was cut by 0 bases, the J end by 3 bases, with 8 bases between. Germline V gene data show CDR1 as MNHGY and CDR2 as SVAAGI. The CDR3 is 15 amino acids. For the CDR3, the DNA is TGTGCCAGCAGTTATTCCCCCCGGGACACCGGGGAGCTGTTTTTT. This encodes CASSYSPRDTGELFF.

This rearrangement joins TRBV6-1 to TRBJ2-1; 7 bases fit TRBD2. This CDR3 spans 17 amino acids. Germline-derived CDR1 and CDR2 are MNHNS and SASEGT. Trimming took 0 bases from V and 0 from J; bases not matched to a gene: 5. This CDR3 reads CASSEARGRASYNEQFF. CDR3 DNA: TGTGCCAGCAGTGAAGCGCGAGGGAGGGCCTCCTACAATGAGCAGTTCTTC.

There are many counts of this clonotype. The rearrangement joins TRBV28 to TRBJ2-7; D unresolved. Trimming cost V 2 bases and J 1 base, with 12 bases left between them. The CDR3 is 15 residues long. Germline CDR1 and CDR2: MDHEN and SYDVKM. This CDR3 is CASSLTAAWSYEQYF. For the CDR3, the DNA is TGTGCCAGCAGTTTAACGGCAGCCTGGTCCTACGAGCAGTACTTC.

There are a few counts of this clonotype. This may be a read error, as it is one base from a much larger clone. CDR3 protein: CATSEPGRVSGKPEQFF. The CDR3 DNA follows: TGTGCCACCAGTGAACCGGGCAGGGTTAGCGGGAAGCCTGAGCAGTTCTTC. J is TRBJ2-1 and V is TRBV24-1; 8 nucleotides align to TRBD2. CDR3 length: 17 amino acids. CDR1 and CDR2 from the germline V gene are KGHDR and SFDVKD. Trimming removed 4 bases from V and 9 bases from J; junction bases left unmatched: 16.